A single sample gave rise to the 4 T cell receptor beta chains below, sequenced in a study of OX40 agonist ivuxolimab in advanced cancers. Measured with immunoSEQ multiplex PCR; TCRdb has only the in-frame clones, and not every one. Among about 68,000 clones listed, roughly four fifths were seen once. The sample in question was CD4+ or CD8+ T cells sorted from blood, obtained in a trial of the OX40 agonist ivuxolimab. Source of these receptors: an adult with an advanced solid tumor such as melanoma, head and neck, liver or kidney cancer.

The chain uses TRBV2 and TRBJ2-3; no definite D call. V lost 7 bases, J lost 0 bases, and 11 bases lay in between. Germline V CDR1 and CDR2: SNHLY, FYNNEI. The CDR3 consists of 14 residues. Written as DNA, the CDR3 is TGTGCCAGCAAAGAACAGCTAAGCACAGATACGCAGTATTTT. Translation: CASKEQLSTDTQYF.

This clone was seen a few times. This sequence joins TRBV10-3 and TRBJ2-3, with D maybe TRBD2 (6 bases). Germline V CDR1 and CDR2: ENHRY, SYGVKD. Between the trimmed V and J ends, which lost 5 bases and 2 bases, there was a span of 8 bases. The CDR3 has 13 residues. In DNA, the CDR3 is TGTGCCATCAGTCCGGGGGTCACAGATACGCAGTATTTT. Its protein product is CAISPGVTDTQYF.

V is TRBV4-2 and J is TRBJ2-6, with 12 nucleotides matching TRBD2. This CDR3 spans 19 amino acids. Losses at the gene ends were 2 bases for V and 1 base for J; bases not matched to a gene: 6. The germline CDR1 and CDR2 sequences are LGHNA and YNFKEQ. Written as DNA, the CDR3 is TGTGCCAGCAGCCAATCAGGACTAGCGGGATTATCTGGGGCCAACGTCCTGACTTTC. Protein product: CASSQSGLAGLSGANVLTF.

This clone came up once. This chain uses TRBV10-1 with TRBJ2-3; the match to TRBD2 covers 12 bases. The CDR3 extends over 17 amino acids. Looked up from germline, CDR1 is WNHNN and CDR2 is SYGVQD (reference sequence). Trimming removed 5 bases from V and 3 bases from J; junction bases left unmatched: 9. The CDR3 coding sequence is TGCGCCAGCAGTTCCAACCTGACTAGCGGGAGAACAGATACGCAGTATTTT. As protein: CASSSNLTSGRTDTQYF.